Listed below are T cell receptor beta chains from one sample, sequenced in a study of blood T cells in healthy people across ages. TCRdb itself ran the 5' RACE reads through MiXCR, one entry per CDR3 protein. The sample lists 1,500,000 or so distinct CDR3 sequences, roughly 60% seen once, with roughly 6.3% in the top ten. The sequenced sample consisted of blood. The receptors originated from a young man in good health. CDR3s include the opening cysteine and the closing phenylalanine or tryptophan. A D gene is named only where the DNA matches it firmly. Not all rows give a size; the values are once, few, many and, for expanded clones, a class.

J gene: TRBJ1-1; D gene: TRBD1; CDR3 length: 14; clone size: NA; V gene: TRBV5-1; CDR3 DNA: TGCGCCAGCAGCCCTGACAGGGCTTACACTGAAGCTTTCTTT; CDR3 protein: CASSPDRAYTEAFF
J gene: TRBJ2-3; D gene: NA; CDR3 length: 13; clone size: NA; V gene: TRBV29-1; CDR3 DNA: TGCAGCGCCCCAACTGATAGCACAGATACGCAGTATTTT; CDR3 protein: CSAPTDSTDTQYF
J gene: TRBJ2-3; D gene: NA; CDR3 length: 13; clone size: NA; V gene: TRBV11-2; CDR3 DNA: TGTGCCAGCAGCTTTCTGGTCACAGATACGCAGTATTTT; CDR3 protein: CASSFLVTDTQYF
J gene: TRBJ2-5; D gene: TRBD1; CDR3 length: 14; clone size: NA; V gene: TRBV7-2; CDR3 DNA: TGTGCCAGCAGCTCATTGACAGGGTGGGAGACCCAGTACTTC; CDR3 protein: CASSSLTGWETQYF
J gene: TRBJ2-1; D gene: NA; CDR3 length: 14; clone size: few; V gene: TRBV4-1; CDR3 DNA: TGCGCCAGCAGCCAATATGGCGTTGTCAATGAGCAGTTCTTC; CDR3 protein: CASSQYGVVNEQFF
J gene: TRBJ1-5; D gene: NA; CDR3 length: 15; clone size: many; V gene: TRBV4-2; CDR3 DNA: TGTGCCAGCAGCCAAGATATGGGGGGACATCAGCCCCAGCATTTT; CDR3 protein: CASSQDMGGHQPQHF
J gene: TRBJ1-2; D gene: NA; CDR3 length: 14; clone size: NA; V gene: TRBV6-5; CDR3 DNA: TGTGCCAGCAGTTACAATCAGGGTAACTATGGCTACACCTTC; CDR3 protein: CASSYNQGNYGYTF
J gene: TRBJ2-7; D gene: NA; CDR3 length: 12; clone size: few; V gene: TRBV20-1; CDR3 DNA: TGCAGCGGACAGACTAGCTCCTACGAGCAGTACTTC; CDR3 protein: CSGQTSSYEQYF
J gene: TRBJ2-1; D gene: TRBD1; CDR3 length: 19; clone size: NA; V gene: TRBV4-1; CDR3 DNA: TGCGCCAGCAGCCAATCCACCCCAACAGACAGGGGAGGCTACAATGAGCAGTTCTTC; CDR3 protein: CASSQSTPTDRGGYNEQFF
J gene: TRBJ2-7; D gene: NA; CDR3 length: 16; clone size: NA; V gene: TRBV12-3/TRBV12-4; CDR3 DNA: TGTGCCAGCAGTTTTTCATACGTAGGGGACTCCTACGAGCAGTACTTC; CDR3 protein: CASSFSYVGDSYEQYF
J gene: TRBJ2-1; D gene: TRBD1; CDR3 length: 15; clone size: few; V gene: TRBV7-9; CDR3 DNA: TGTGCCAGCAGCTTGTGGACAGGGACTCGAAATGAGCAGTTCTTC; CDR3 protein: CASSLWTGTRNEQFF
J gene: TRBJ1-6; D gene: NA; CDR3 length: 15; clone size: NA; V gene: TRBV3-1; CDR3 DNA: TGTGCCAGCAGCCAAGGAACAGGCCGGGATTCACCCCTCCACTTT; CDR3 protein: CASSQGTGRDSPLHF
J gene: TRBJ2-1; D gene: TRBD1; CDR3 length: 14; clone size: NA; V gene: TRBV29-1; CDR3 DNA: TGCAGCGTTGACGGGACAGGGTCGTACAATGAGCAGTTCTTC; CDR3 protein: CSVDGTGSYNEQFF
J gene: TRBJ2-1; D gene: NA; CDR3 length: 13; clone size: NA; V gene: TRBV3-1; CDR3 DNA: TGTGCCAGCAGCCAAGCGCTAGCCTCTGAGCAGTTCTTC; CDR3 protein: CASSQALASEQFF
J gene: TRBJ2-7; D gene: TRBD2; CDR3 length: 16; clone size: NA; V gene: TRBV20-1; CDR3 DNA: TGCAGTGCTAGAGATCGCGGCGGGGGGAAGTATTACGAGCAGTACTTC; CDR3 protein: CSARDRGGGKYYEQYF
J gene: TRBJ1-2; D gene: NA; CDR3 length: 14; clone size: NA; V gene: TRBV5-6; CDR3 DNA: TGTGCCAGCAGCTTGGTAAGGGCCGGCTATGGCTACACCTTC; CDR3 protein: CASSLVRAGYGYTF
J gene: TRBJ2-5; D gene: TRBD2; CDR3 length: 15; clone size: NA; V gene: TRBV5-1; CDR3 DNA: TGCGCCAGCAGCCCCGCGGGAGTGCCCTACAATGAGCAGTACTTC; CDR3 protein: CASSPAGVPYNEQYF
J gene: TRBJ2-1; D gene: TRBD2; CDR3 length: 15; clone size: NA; V gene: TRBV27; CDR3 DNA: TGTGCCAGGGAAGGACTAGCGGGCCACCACAATGAGCAGTTCTTC; CDR3 protein: CAREGLAGHHNEQFF
J gene: TRBJ2-7; D gene: NA; CDR3 length: 13; clone size: NA; V gene: TRBV27; CDR3 DNA: TGTGCCAGCAGTTTCGGGCAGTACTACGAGCAGTACTTC; CDR3 protein: CASSFGQYYEQYF
J gene: TRBJ1-2; D gene: NA; CDR3 length: 13; clone size: NA; V gene: TRBV10-3; CDR3 DNA: TGTGCCATCAGTGAAGGGGAATTGGGTGGCTACACCTTC; CDR3 protein: CAISEGELGGYTF
J gene: TRBJ2-7; D gene: NA; CDR3 length: 14; clone size: few; V gene: TRBV7-9; CDR3 DNA: TGTGCCAGCAGCTCCACGGTCGTCGGTCGCGAGCAGTACTTC; CDR3 protein: CASSSTVVGREQYF
J gene: TRBJ2-7; D gene: NA; CDR3 length: 15; clone size: NA; V gene: TRBV5-1; CDR3 DNA: TGCGCCAGCAGCTCTCTGGGGCTACCACCTTACGAGCAGTACTTC; CDR3 protein: CASSSLGLPPYEQYF
J gene: TRBJ2-2; D gene: NA; CDR3 length: 17; clone size: NA; V gene: TRBV15; CDR3 DNA: TGTGCCACCAGCAGAGATTTTGAAGCGGCTTTCACCGGGGAGCTGTTTTTT; CDR3 protein: CATSRDFEAAFTGELFF
J gene: TRBJ2-7; D gene: NA; CDR3 length: 12; clone size: NA; V gene: TRBV2; CDR3 DNA: TGTGCCAGCAAACAGGGATCCTACGAGCAGTACTTC; CDR3 protein: CASKQGSYEQYF
J gene: TRBJ2-1; D gene: NA; CDR3 length: 15; clone size: once; V gene: TRBV3-1; CDR3 DNA: TGTGCCAGCAGCCAAGAAATAGGGATCGTAAATGAGCAGTTCTTC; CDR3 protein: CASSQEIGIVNEQFF